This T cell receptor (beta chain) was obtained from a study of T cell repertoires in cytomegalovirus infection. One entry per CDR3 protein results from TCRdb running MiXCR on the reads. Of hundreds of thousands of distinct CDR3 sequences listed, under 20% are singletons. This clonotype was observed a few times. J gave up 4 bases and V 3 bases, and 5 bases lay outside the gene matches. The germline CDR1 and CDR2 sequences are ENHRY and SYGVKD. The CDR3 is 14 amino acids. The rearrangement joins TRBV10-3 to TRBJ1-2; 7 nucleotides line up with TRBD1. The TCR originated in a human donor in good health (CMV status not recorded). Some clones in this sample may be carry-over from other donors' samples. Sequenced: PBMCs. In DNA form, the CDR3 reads TGTGCCATCAGTGAAGTAGGACAGGTCTATGGCTACACCTTC. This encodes CAISEVGQVYGYTF.